The clone carrying this T cell receptor (beta chain) was counted many times. No antigen is known for it. This sample is part of a study of T cell repertoires in cytomegalovirus infection. Study-level information: Public TCR beta signatures indicated both CMV infection and matching HLA type. Findings of the study overall: The ex vivo response was dominated by HLA-C-restricted CMV-specific TCR beta clonotypes. Using cumulative public TCR beta family frequency, the authors identified those who carried CMV together with the relevant HLA.

CDR3 length: 15 amino acids. The V end was cut by 3 bases, the J end by 11 bases, with 22 bases between. Germline assignment: CDR1 MDHEN and CDR2 SYDVKM. MiXCR, applied by TCRdb to the reads, yields one record per CDR3 protein. The sample carries approximately 310,000 distinct CDR3 sequences, more than 20% recorded once. The TCR was taken from a human donor in good health (CMV status not recorded). Some clones in this sample may be carry-over from other donors' samples. The source was cultured PBMCs, collected from culture after CMV antigen stimulation. The genes are TRBV28 and TRBJ1-1; possible D gene TRBD1, 6 bases. The CDR3 region has the DNA TGTGCCAGCAGTTTGAGAACCCGGGACACAAGACGCGCTTTCTTT. Translating it yields CASSLRTRDTRRAFF. Using reference TRBV28 and TRBJ1-1 for the parts outside the CDR3, the full variable domain is DVKVTQSSRYLVKRTGEKVFLECVQDMDHENMFWYRQDPGLGLRLIYFSYDVKMKEKGDIPEGYSVSREKKERFSLILESASTNQTSMYLCASSLRTRDTRRAFFGQGTRLTVV.